The T cell receptor beta chain under discussion was sequenced for a study of blood T cell repertoires in COVID-19. Study overall: Donors in the United States, Italy and Spain gave samples during acute or convalescent COVID-19.

This clone was counted once. Trimming took off 1 base at V and 3 bases at J, with 7 bases between the two ends. The CDR3 loop spans 13 amino acids. The germline V gene encodes CDR1 SGHRS and CDR2 YFSETQ. Per the original data handling: Using reference gene primer amplification, nucleated cell counts were estimated. Profiling relied on immunoSEQ multiplex PCR, and the TCRdb table lists in-frame clones only, not all of them. V and J calls plus clone size are reproduced from that table; the DNA served to infer D and trimming. The profile shows about 69,000 clones, more than 75% of them singletons. The source material was peripheral blood. The TCR sequence derives from a human donor in a cohort sampled during active COVID-19. The rearrangement uses TRBV5-1 and TRBJ1-1; D is perhaps TRBD1 (5 bases). CDR3 DNA: TGCGCCAGCAGCTTGAAACAGGACACTGAAGCTTTCTTT. Translation gives CASSLKQDTEAFF. Full variable domain (remainder filled in from reference TRBV5-1 and TRBJ1-1): KAGVTQTPRYLIKTRGQQVTLSCSPISGHRSVSWYQQTPGQGLQFLFEYFSETQRNKGNFPGRFSGRQFSNSRSEMNVSTLELGDSALYLCASSLKQDTEAFFGQGTRLTVV.